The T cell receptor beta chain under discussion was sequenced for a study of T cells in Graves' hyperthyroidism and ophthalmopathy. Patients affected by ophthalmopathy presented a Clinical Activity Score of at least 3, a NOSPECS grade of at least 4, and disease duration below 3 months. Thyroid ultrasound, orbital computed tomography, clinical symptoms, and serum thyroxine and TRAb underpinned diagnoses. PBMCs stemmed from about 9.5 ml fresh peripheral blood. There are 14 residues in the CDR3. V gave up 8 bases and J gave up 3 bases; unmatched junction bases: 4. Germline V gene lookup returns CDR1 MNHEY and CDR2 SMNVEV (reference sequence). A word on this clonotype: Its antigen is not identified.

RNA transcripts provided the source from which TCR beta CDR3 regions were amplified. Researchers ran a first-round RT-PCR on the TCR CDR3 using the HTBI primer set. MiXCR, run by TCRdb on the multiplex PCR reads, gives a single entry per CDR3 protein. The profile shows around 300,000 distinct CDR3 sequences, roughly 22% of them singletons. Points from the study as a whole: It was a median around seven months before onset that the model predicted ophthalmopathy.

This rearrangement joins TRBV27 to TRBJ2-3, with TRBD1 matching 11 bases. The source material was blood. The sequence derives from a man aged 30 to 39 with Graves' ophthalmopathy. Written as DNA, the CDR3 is TGTGCCAGCCAAAGGGACAGGGGGACAGATACGCAGTATTTT. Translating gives CASQRDRGTDTQYF.